The 17 T cell receptor beta chains in this list originate from one sample, sequenced in a study of blood T cells in healthy people across ages. A second PCR of about 7 to 11 cycles used a sample-barcoded 5' primer and a J-beta primer mix. TCRdb ran MiXCR on the 5' RACE reads and lists one entry per CDR3 protein. The sample yields about 1.1 million distinct CDR3 sequences, 35% to 45% seen once. The specimen sequenced was blood. All receptors come from a man between 18 and 29 years old in good health.

This clonotype turned up a few times. The CDR3 DNA is TGTGCTAGTAGAACAGGGCCCTCAAACACCGGGGAGCTGTTTTTT. This codes for CASRTGPSNTGELFF. V usage is TRBV12-5 and J usage is TRBJ2-2; the D gene is possibly TRBD1 (6 bases). V was shortened by 8 bases and J by 2 bases, with 15 bases between the two germline ends. The CDR3 is 15 amino acids. Germline CDR1 reads LGHNT; CDR2 reads FRNRAP.

This chain connects TRBV29-1 to TRBJ2-2; D is unclear. V was clipped by 7 bases and J by 4 bases, with 10 bases between them. CDR3 length: 12 amino acids. Per the germline V gene, CDR1 is SQVTM and CDR2 is ANQGSEA. CDR3 amino acids: CSGGGITGELFF. DNA for the CDR3: TGCAGCGGCGGCGGAATCACCGGGGAGCTGTTTTTT.

The sample holds a few counts of this clonotype. The chain combines TRBV7-2 with TRBJ1-2; D unresolved. Trimming left V 5 bases short and J 2 bases short, with 12 bases between. CDR3 size: 14 residues. CDR1 and CDR2 from the germline V gene are SGHTA and FQGNSA. CDR3 sequence (DNA): TGTGCCAGCAGCCCCGACGGACTCAACTATGGCTACACCTTC. Its protein is CASSPDGLNYGYTF.

Turning to this clonotype: A single base separates this from a much larger clone, so it may be a read error. V usage is TRBV6-4 and J usage is TRBJ2-3; 14 bases are shared with TRBD2. The CDR3 runs to 16 residues. V was pared by 0 bases and J by 4 bases, with 0 bases of the junction left unmatched. Germline CDR1 is MRHNA and CDR2 is SNTAGT. The CDR3 bases are TGTGCCAGCAGTGACTCGACTAGCGGGGGGGCAGATACGCAGTATTTT. Amino acids: CASSDSTSGGADTQYF.

The chain links TRBV4-1 to TRBJ1-2; D is ambiguous. The germline gives CDR1 MGHRA, CDR2 YSYEKL. Trimming removed 1 base from V and 3 bases from J, with 15 bases in between. This CDR3 is built from 16 residues. In nucleotides, the CDR3 is TGCGCCAGCAGCCAAGGGACTCTCGTTGGATACTATGGCTACACCTTC. Translation gives CASSQGTLVGYYGYTF.

The rearrangement joins TRBV6-1 to TRBJ1-1; perhaps TRBD1 as D (6 bases). The CDR3 runs to 17 residues. Per the germline V gene, CDR1 is MNHNS and CDR2 is SASEGT. Trimming removed 6 bases at V and 0 bases at J, with 20 bases between. CDR3 sequence reads: CASRQTPRGPMNTEAFF. As DNA, the CDR3 is TGTGCCAGCAGACAGACCCCCAGGGGCCCAATGAACACTGAAGCTTTCTTT.

The chain couples TRBV12-3 or TRBV12-4 to TRBJ1-1; D uncertain. Trimming pared 2 bases from V and 7 bases from J, leaving 8 bases between. The CDR3 contains 12 residues. This CDR3 reads CASSLSQVEAFF. In nucleotides, the CDR3 is TGTGCCAGCAGTTTAAGTCAGGTTGAAGCTTTCTTT.

The rearrangement uses TRBV25-1 and TRBJ1-2, with TRBD1 matching 9 bases. The germline V gene encodes CDR1 MGHDK and CDR2 SYGVNS. V was clipped by 8 bases and J by 9 bases; unmatched bases: 13. The CDR3 sequence is 14 residues long. The CDR3: CASRRPGGQGSYTF. CDR3 sequence (DNA): TGTGCCAGCCGCAGGCCTGGGGGACAGGGTAGCTACACCTTC.

The chain joins TRBV7-3 to TRBJ1-1; D possibly corresponds to TRBD1 (5 bases). The CDR3 is 13 residues long. V shed 4 bases and J shed 3 bases, with 9 bases lying between them. The germline V gene has CDR1 SGHTA and CDR2 FQGTGA. CDR3 amino acids: CASSSSRDTEAFF. The CDR3 bases are TGTGCCAGCAGCTCGTCCAGGGACACTGAAGCTTTCTTT.

A word on this clonotype: At one end, the junction sequence differs from germline, possibly due to a read error. This rearrangement joins TRBV12-3 or TRBV12-4 to TRBJ1-5; weak D call: TRBD1 (6 bases). The length of the CDR3 is 13 residues. The CDR3 is CTSSLTGKGPQHF. CDR3 coding DNA: TGTACCAGCAGTTTAACAGGGAAGGGGCCCCAGCATTTT.

This clonotype has a count of ten or more. The rearrangement links TRBV12-3 or TRBV12-4 to TRBJ2-3; D is possibly TRBD2 (6 bases). CDR3 length: 14 residues. The germline V and J ends were trimmed by 1 base and 7 bases, with 12 bases remaining between them. CDR3 DNA: TGTGCCAGCAGTTTAGAACGGGAGACTAATACGCAGTATTTT. This sequence encodes CASSLERETNTQYF.

The chain is built from TRBV12-3 or TRBV12-4 and TRBJ2-7, with D possibly being TRBD1 (5 bases). The length of the CDR3 is 14 residues. Trimming took off 0 bases at V and 2 bases at J, with 8 bases between the two ends. The CDR3 DNA sequence: TGTGCCAGCAGTTTAGCGACAGACACCTACGAGCAGTACTTC. Amino acid sequence: CASSLATDTYEQYF.

V usage is TRBV28 and J usage is TRBJ1-4; possible D gene TRBD1, 6 bases. The V end lost 5 bases, the J end lost 11 bases, and 24 bases lay between the germline ends. CDR1 is MDHEN, CDR2 SYDVKM, per germline. The CDR3 has 16 amino acids. CDR3: CASSPKPGHRAGKLFF. DNA for the CDR3: TGTGCCAGCAGTCCCAAACCGGGACACCGGGCGGGGAAACTGTTTTTT.

V usage is TRBV10-3 and J usage is TRBJ1-5; no firm D call. The CDR3 covers 16 residues. With 4 bases removed from V and 0 bases from J, the gap between germline ends came to 13 bases. The V gene's germline CDR1 is ENHRY and CDR2 SYGVKD. CDR3 DNA: TGTGCCATCAGTGCGACGGCAGAATATAGCAATCAGCCCCAGCATTTT. Amino acids: CAISATAEYSNQPQHF.

This clonotype has only a few counts. The DNA for the CDR3 is TGTGCCAGCAGTTACCCTCAGACCGGGACGCATGCCTACGAGCAGTACTTC. As protein: CASSYPQTGTHAYEQYF. The genes are TRBV6-2 or TRBV6-3 and TRBJ2-7; D might be TRBD1 or TRBD2, each matching 5 bases. In germline, CDR1 is MNHEY, CDR2 SVGEGT. With 2 bases removed from V and 2 bases from J, the gap between germline ends came to 19 bases. The CDR3 spans 17 residues.

J is TRBJ2-1 and V is TRBV14; no clear D gene. Trimming removed 4 bases from V and 0 bases from J, with 13 bases in between. The CDR3 is 16 amino acids. Germline loops: CDR1 SGHDN, CDR2 FVKESK. The CDR3: CASSPSLVYSYNEQFF. The CDR3 DNA sequence: TGTGCCAGCAGCCCCTCTCTAGTTTACTCCTACAATGAGCAGTTCTTC. The entire variable domain, with the rest obtained from reference TRBV14 and TRBJ2-1, is as follows: EAGVTQFPSHSVIEKGQTVTLRCDPISGHDNLYWYRRVMGKEIKFLLHFVKESKQDESGMPNNRFLAERTGGTYSTLKVQPAELEDSGVYFCASSPSLVYSYNEQFFGPGTRLTVL.

The chain carries TRBV27 and TRBJ2-6; D is uncertain. V was pared by 5 bases and J by 0 bases, with 5 bases between. Looked up from germline, CDR1 is MNHEY and CDR2 is SMNVEV (reference sequence). This CDR3 contains 14 residues. This chain's CDR3 is CASSPFSGANVLTF. DNA for the CDR3: TGTGCCAGCAGTCCCTTCTCTGGGGCCAACGTCCTGACTTTC.